The T cell receptor (beta chain) under discussion was sequenced for a study of control samples from healthy donors and cancer patients. The CDR3 length is 15 residues. Germline V gene lookup returns CDR1 DFQATT and CDR2 SNEGSKA (reference sequence). The germline V and J ends were trimmed by 3 bases and 2 bases, with 11 bases remaining between them. Produced via immunoSEQ multiplex PCR; TCRdb's table is partial and in-frame only. The sample consists of roughly 400,000 clones, about nine tenths of them appearing once. J is TRBJ2-6 and V is TRBV20-1; tentatively, D is TRBD1 (6 bases). The TCR originated in a man aged 40-49 years with head and neck cancer. Sequenced: PBMCs. The CDR3 sequence: CSASVGAAGANVLTF. CDR3 nucleotides: TGCAGTGCTAGTGTGGGGGCGGCTGGGGCCAACGTCCTGACTTTC.